This T cell receptor beta chain comes out of a study of patients and donors after allogeneic stem cell transplantation. The germline V gene encodes CDR1 SGHDN and CDR2 FVKESK. This CDR3 region has 16 residues. V dropped 4 bases and J dropped 8; count of bases not matched to a gene: 11. TCRdb passed the RT-PCR reads through MiXCR, listing each CDR3 protein once. The sample consists of 150,000 to 250,000 distinct CDR3 sequences, 35% to 50% of them appearing once. The sequenced sample consisted of blood, either unsorted or a sorted T cell fraction (not recorded which). The gene calls are TRBV14 and TRBJ1-4; 9 bases are a match to TRBD1. This clonotype was obtained from a human donor who was either an allogeneic HSCT recipient or a stem cell or donor lymphocyte infusion donor (not recorded which). It is not recorded whose cells these are; they may come from a transplant donor. As DNA, the CDR3 is TGTGCCAGCAGCCGGCCGGGACAGGGCCTTTACGAAAAACTGTTTTTT. As protein: CASSRPGQGLYEKLFF.